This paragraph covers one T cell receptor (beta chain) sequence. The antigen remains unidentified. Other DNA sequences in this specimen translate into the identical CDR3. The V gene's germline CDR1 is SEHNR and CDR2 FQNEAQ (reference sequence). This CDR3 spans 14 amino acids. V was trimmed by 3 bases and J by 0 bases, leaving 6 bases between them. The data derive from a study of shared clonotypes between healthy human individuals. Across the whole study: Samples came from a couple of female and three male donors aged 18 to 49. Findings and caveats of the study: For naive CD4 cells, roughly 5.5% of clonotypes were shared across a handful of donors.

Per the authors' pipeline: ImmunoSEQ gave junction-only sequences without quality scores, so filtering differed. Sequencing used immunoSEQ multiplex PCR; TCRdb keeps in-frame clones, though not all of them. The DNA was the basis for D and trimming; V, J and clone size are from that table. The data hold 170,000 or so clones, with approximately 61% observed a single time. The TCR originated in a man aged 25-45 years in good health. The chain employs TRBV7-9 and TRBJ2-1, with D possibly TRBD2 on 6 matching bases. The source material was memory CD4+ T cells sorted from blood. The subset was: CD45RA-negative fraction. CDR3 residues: CASSFGSSYNEQFF. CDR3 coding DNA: TGTGCCAGCAGCTTCGGGAGCTCCTACAATGAGCAGTTCTTC.